The source of this TCR beta chain is a study of CD8 T cells in Susac syndrome. Study-wide results and limits: The study conceded that its TCR sequencing and HLA analysis involved relatively few individuals.

The CDR3 consists of 15 residues. The germline CDR1 and CDR2 sequences are SGDLS and YYNGEE. Trimming took 4 bases from V and 8 from J, leaving 19 bases between them. RNA amounts of roughly 0.45 to 1 ug underwent reverse transcription with random hexamers. An immunoSEQ multiplex PCR generated amplified TCR beta CDR3 products spanning 54 Vbeta and 13 Jbeta. Using its own MiXCR run on the immunoSEQ multiplex PCR reads, TCRdb lists one record per CDR3 protein. The sample comprises 80,000 to 95,000 distinct CDR3 sequences, 94% of which are singletons, and under 1% rests with the top ten. Details on this clonotype: The antigen is not known.

CD8+ and CD4+ blood T cells underwent TCR beta sequencing. The authors negatively isolated CD8+ and CD4+ T cells and FACS-enriched TEMRA cells. The origin of this receptor is a human donor with Susac syndrome. The chain couples TRBV9 to TRBJ2-1, with D unresolved. Sequenced: CD8+ T cells from PBMCs. As DNA, the CDR3 is TGTGCCAGCAGCCCGACGGCTTCCACGGTCTATGAGCAGTTCTTC. Translated: CASSPTASTVYEQFF.